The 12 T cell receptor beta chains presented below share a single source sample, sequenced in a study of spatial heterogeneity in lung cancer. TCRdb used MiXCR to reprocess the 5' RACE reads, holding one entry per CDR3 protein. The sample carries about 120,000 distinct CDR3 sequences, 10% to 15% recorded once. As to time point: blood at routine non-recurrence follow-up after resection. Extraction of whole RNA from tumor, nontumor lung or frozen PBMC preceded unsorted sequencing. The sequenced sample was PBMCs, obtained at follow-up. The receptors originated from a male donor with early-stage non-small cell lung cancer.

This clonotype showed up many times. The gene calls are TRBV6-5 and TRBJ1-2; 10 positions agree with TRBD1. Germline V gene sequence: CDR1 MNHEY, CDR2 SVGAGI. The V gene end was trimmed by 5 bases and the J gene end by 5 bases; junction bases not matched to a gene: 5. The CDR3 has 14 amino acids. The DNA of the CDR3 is TGTGCCAGCAGTCCCCGGGACAGGGGTTATGGCTACACCTTC. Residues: CASSPRDRGYGYTF.

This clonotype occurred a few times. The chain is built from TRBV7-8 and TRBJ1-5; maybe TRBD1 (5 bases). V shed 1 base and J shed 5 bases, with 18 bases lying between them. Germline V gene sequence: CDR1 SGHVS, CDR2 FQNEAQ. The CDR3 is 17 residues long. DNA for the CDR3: TGTGCCAGCAGCTTAGAGCAAGGGAACAGGCAGCATCAGCCCCAGCATTTT. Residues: CASSLEQGNRQHQPQHF.

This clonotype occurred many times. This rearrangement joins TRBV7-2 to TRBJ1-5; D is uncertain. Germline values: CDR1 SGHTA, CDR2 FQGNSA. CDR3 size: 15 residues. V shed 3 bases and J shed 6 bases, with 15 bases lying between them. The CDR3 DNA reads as TGTGCCAGCAGCTTCGTGGGAGGTCTCACTCAGCCCCAGCATTTT. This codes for CASSFVGGLTQPQHF.

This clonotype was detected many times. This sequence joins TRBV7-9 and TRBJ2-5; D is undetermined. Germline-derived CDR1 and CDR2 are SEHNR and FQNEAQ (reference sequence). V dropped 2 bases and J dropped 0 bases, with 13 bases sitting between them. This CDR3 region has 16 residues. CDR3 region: CASSLTGQLYQETQYF. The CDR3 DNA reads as TGTGCCAGCAGCTTAACTGGGCAGTTGTACCAAGAGACCCAGTACTTC.

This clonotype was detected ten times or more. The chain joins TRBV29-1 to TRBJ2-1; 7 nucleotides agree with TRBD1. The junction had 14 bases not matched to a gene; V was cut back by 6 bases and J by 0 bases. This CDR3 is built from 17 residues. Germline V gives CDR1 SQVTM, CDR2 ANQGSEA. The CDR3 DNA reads TGCAGCGTGGCTGGACAGGCTACCGGAAGCTCCTACAATGAGCAGTTCTTC. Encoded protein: CSVAGQATGSSYNEQFF.

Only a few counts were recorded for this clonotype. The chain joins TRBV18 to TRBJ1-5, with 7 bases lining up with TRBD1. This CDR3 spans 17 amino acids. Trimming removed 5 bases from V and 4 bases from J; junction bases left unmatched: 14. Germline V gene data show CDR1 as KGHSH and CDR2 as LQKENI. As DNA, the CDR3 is TGTGCCAGCTCATCGAGTGTCGGGACAGCGTCAAATCAGCCCCAGCATTTT. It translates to CASSSSVGTASNQPQHF.

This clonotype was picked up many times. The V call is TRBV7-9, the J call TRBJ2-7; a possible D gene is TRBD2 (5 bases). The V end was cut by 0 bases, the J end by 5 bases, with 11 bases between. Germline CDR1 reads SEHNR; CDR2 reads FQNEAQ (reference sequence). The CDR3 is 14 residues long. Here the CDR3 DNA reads TGTGCCAGCAGCTTAGCACGGGGTTTGGACGAGCAGTACTTC. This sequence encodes CASSLARGLDEQYF.

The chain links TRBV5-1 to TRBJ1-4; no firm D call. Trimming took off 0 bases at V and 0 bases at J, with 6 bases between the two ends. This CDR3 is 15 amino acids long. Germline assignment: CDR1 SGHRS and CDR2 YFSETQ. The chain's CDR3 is CASSLDNPTNEKLFF. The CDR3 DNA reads TGCGCCAGCAGCTTGGACAACCCAACTAATGAAAAACTGTTTTTT.

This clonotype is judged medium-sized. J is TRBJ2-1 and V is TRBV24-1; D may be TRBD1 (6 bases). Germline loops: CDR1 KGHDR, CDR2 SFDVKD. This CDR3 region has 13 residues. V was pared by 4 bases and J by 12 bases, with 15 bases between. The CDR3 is CATSEGPRGRQFF. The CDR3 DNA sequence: TGTGCCACCAGTGAGGGCCCCAGGGGACGGCAGTTCTTC.

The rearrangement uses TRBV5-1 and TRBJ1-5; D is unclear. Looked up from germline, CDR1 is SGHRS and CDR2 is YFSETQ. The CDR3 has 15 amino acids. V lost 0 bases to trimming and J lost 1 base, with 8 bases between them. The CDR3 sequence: CASSLEPYSNQPQHF. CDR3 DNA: TGCGCCAGCAGCTTGGAACCATACAGCAATCAGCCCCAGCATTTT.

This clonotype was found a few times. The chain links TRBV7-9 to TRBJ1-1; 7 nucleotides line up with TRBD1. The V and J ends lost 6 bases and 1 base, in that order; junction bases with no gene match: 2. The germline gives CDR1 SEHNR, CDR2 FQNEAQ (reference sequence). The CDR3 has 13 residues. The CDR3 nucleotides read TGTGCCAGCAGAGGGACAGCGAACACTGAAGCTTTCTTT. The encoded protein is CASRGTANTEAFF.

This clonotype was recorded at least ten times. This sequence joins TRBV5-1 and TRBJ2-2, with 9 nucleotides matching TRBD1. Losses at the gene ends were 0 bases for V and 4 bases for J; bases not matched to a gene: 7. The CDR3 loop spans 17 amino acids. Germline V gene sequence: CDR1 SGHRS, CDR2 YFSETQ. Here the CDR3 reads CASSLGNRGPGTGELFF. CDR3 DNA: TGCGCCAGCAGCTTGGGGAACAGGGGGCCTGGCACCGGGGAGCTGTTTTTT.